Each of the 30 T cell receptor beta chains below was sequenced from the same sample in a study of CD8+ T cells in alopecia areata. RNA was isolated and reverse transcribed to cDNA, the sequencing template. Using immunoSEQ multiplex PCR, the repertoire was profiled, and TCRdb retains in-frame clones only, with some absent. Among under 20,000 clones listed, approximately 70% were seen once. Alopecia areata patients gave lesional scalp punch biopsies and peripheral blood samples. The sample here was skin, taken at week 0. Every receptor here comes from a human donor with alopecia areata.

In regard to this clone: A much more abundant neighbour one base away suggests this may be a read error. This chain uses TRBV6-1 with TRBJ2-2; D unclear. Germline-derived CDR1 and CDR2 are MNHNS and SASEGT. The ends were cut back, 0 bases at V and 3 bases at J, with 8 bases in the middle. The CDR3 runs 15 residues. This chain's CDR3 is CASSEARRYTGELFF. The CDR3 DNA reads TGTGCCAGCAGTGAAGCGCGACGGTACACCGGGGAGCTGTTTTTT.

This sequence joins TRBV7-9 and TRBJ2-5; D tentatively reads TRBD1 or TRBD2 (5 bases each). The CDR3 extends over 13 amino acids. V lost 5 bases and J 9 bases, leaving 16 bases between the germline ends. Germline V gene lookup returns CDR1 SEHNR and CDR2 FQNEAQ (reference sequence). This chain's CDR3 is CASSTGPQGAQYF. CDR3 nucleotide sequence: TGTGCCAGCAGCACCGGGCCTCAGGGAGCCCAGTACTTC.

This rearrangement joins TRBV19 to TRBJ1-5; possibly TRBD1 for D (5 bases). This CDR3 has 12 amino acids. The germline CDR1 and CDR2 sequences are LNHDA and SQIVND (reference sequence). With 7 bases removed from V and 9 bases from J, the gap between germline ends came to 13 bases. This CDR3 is CASNHQGGPQHF. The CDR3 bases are TGTGCCAGTAACCATCAGGGCGGGCCCCAGCATTTT. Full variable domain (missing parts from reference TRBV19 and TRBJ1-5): DGGITQSPKYLFRKEGQNVTLSCEQNLNHDAMYWYRQDPGQGLRLIYYSQIVNDFQKGDIAEGYSVSREKKESFPLTVTSAQKNPTAFYLCASNHQGGPQHFGDGTRLSIL.

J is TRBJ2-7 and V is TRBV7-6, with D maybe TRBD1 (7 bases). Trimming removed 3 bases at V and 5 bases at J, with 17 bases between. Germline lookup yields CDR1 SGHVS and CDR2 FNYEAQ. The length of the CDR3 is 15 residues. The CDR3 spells CASSFRDRDFNEQYF. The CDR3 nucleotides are TGTGCCAGCAGCTTTCGCGACAGGGACTTCAACGAGCAGTACTTC.

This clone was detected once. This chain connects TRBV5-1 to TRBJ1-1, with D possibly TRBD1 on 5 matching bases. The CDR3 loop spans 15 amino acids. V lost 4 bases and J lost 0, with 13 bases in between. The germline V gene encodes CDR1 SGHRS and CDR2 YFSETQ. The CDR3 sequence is CASSPPGILNTEAFF. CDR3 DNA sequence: TGCGCCAGCAGCCCTCCAGGGATCTTGAACACTGAAGCTTTCTTT.

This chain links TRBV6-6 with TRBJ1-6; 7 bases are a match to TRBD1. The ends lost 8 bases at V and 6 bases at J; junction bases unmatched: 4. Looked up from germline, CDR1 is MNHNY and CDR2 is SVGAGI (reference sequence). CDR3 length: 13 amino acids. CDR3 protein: CASRDSINSPLHF. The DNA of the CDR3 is TGTGCCAGCCGGGACAGCATTAATTCACCCCTCCACTTT.

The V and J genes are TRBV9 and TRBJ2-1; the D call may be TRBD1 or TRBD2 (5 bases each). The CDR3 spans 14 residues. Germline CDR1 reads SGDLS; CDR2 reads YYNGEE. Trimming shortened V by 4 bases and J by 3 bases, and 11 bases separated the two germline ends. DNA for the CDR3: TGTGCCAGCAGCCTGACAGACTACTACAATGAGCAGTTCTTC. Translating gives CASSLTDYYNEQFF. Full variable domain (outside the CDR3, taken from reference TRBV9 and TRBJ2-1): DSGVTQTPKHLITATGQRVTLRCSPRSGDLSVYWYQQSLDQGLQFLIQYYNGEERAKGNILERFSAQQFPDLHSELNLSSLELGDSALYFCASSLTDYYNEQFFGPGTRLTVL.

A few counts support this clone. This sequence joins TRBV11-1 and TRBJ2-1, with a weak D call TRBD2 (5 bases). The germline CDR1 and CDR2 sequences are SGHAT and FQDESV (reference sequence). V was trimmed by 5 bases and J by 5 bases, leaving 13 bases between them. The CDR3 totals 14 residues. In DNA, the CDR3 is TGTGCCAGCAGCGGTAGAGCGGCAGACAATGAGCAGTTCTTC. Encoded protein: CASSGRAADNEQFF.

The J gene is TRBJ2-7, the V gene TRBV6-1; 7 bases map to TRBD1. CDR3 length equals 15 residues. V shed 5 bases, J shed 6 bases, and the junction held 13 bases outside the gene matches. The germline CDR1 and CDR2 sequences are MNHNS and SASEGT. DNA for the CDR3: TGTGCCAGCAGTAGGGGACAGCTAAAAGGGGGCGAGCAGTACTTC. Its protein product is CASSRGQLKGGEQYF.

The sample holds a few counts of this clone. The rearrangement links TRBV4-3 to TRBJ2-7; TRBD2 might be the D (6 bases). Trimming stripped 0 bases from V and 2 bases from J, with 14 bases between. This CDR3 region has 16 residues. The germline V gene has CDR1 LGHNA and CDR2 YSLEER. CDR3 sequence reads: CASSQDGRGPTYEQYF. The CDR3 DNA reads TGCGCCAGCAGCCAAGATGGGCGGGGACCTACCTACGAGCAGTACTTC.

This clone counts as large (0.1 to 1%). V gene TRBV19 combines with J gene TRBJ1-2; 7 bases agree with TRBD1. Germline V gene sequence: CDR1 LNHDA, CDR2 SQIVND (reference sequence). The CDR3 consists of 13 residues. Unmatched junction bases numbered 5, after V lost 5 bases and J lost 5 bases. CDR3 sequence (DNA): TGTGCCAGTAGTGGAGGGGGCGAGTATGGCTACACCTTC. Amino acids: CASSGGGEYGYTF.

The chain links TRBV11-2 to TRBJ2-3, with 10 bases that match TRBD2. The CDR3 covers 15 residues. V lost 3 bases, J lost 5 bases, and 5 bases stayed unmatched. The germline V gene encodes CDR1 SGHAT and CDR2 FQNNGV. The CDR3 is CASSFLSGGKDTQYF. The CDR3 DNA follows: TGTGCCAGCAGCTTCCTTAGCGGGGGGAAAGATACGCAGTATTTT.

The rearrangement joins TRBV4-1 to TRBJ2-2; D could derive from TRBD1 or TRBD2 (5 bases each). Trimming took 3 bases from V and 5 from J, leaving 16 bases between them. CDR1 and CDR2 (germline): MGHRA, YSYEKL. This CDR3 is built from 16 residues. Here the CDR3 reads CASSHMDRGGTGELFF. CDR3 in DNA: TGCGCCAGCAGCCACATGGATCGTGGGGGAACCGGGGAGCTGTTTTTT.

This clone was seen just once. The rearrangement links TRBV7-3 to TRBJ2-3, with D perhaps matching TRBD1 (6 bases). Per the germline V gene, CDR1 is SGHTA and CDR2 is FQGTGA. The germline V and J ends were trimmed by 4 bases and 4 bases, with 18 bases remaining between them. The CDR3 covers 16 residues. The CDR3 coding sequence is TGTGCCAGCAGCTCCGGTTGGGGGCCCCTGGCAGATACGCAGTATTTT. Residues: CASSSGWGPLADTQYF.

The CDR3 here is CASSRYRGHEQFF. CDR3 DNA sequence: TGTGCCAGCAGCCGCTACAGGGGTCATGAGCAGTTCTTC. The chain joins TRBV7-9 to TRBJ2-1; 7 bases line up with TRBD1. The CDR3 spans 13 residues. V lost 5 bases, J lost 8 bases, and 6 bases stayed unmatched. Germline lookup yields CDR1 SEHNR and CDR2 FQNEAQ (reference sequence). The full variable domain, with the rest looked up from reference TRBV7-9 and TRBJ2-1, is DTGVSQNPRHKITKRGQNVTFRCDPISEHNRLYWYRQTLGQGPEFLTYFQNEAQLEKSRLLSDRFSAERPKGSFSTLEIQRTEQGDSAMYLCASSRYRGHEQFFGPGTRLTVL.

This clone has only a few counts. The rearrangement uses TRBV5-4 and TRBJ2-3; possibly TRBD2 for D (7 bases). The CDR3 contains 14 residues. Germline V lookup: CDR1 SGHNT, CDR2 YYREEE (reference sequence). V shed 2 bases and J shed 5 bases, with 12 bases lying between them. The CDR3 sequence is CASSLGGAIDTQYF. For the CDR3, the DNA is TGTGCCAGCAGCTTAGGGGGGGCCATAGATACGCAGTATTTT.

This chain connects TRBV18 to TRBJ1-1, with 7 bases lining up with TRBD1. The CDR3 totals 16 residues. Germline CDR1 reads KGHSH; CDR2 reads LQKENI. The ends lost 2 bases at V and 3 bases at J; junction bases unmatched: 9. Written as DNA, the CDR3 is TGTGCCAGCTCACCAGGGACGGGGACAGTCTACACTGAAGCTTTCTTT. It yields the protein CASSPGTGTVYTEAFF.

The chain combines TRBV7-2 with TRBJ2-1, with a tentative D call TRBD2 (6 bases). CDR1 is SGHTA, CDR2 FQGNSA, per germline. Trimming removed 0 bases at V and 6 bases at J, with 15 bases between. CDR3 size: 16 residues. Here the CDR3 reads CASSLAGGGAFNEQFF. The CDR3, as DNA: TGTGCCAGCAGCTTAGCCGGGGGAGGCGCGTTCAATGAGCAGTTCTTC. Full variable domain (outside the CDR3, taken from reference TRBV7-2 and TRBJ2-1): GAGVSQSPSNKVTEKGKDVELRCDPISGHTALYWYRQSLGQGLEFLIYFQGNSAPDKSGLPSDRFSAERTGGSVSTLTIQRTQQEDSAVYLCASSLAGGGAFNEQFFGPGTRLTVL.

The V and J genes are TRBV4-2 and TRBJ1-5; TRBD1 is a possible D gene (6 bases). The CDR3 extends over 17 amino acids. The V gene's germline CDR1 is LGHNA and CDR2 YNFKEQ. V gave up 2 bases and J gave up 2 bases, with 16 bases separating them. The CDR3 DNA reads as TGTGCCAGCAGCCAACGGGGGGGCGACCTTGGCAATCAGCCCCAGCATTTT. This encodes CASSQRGGDLGNQPQHF.

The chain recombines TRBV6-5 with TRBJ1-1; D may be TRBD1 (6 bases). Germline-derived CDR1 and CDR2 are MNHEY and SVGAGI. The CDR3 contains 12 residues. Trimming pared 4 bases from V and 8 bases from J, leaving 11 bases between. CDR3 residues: CASSSQGPEAFF. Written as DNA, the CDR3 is TGTGCCAGCAGTTCTCAGGGGCCGGAAGCTTTCTTT.

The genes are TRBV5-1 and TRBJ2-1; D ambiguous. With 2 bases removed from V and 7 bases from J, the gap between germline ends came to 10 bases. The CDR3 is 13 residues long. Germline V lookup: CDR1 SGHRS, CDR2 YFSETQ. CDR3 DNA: TGCGCCAGCAGCTTTAGACTGGGGAATGAGCAGTTCTTC. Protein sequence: CASSFRLGNEQFF.

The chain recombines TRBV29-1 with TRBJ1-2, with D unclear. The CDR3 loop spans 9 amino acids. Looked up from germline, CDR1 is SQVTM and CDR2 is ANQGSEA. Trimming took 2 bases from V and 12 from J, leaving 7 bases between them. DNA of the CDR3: TGCAGCGTTGAACTGGAGAACACCTTC. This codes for CSVELENTF.

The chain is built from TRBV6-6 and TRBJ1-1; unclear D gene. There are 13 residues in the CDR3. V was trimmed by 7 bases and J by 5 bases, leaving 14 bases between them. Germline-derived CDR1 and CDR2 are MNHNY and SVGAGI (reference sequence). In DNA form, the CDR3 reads TGTGCCAGCAACCTGAGAAAGGTGACTGAAGCTTTCTTT. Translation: CASNLRKVTEAFF.

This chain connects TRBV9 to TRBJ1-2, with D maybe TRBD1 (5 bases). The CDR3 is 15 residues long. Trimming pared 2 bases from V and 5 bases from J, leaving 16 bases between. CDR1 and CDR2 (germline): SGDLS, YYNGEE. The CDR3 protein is CASSVGSGAGYGYTF. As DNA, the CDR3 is TGTGCCAGCAGCGTTGGTTCTGGGGCTGGGTATGGCTACACCTTC.

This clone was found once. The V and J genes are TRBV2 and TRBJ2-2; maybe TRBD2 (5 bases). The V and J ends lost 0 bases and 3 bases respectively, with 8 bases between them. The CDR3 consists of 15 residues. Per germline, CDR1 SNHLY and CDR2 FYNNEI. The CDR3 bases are TGTGCCAGCAGTGAAGCTGGACTCCACACCGGGGAGCTGTTTTTT. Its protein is CASSEAGLHTGELFF. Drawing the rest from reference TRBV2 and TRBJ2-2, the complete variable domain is EPEVTQTPSHQVTQMGQEVILRCVPISNHLYFYWYRQILGQKVEFLVSFYNNEISEKSEIFDDQFSVERPDGSNFTLKIRSTKLEDSAMYFCASSEAGLHTGELFFGEGSRLTVL.

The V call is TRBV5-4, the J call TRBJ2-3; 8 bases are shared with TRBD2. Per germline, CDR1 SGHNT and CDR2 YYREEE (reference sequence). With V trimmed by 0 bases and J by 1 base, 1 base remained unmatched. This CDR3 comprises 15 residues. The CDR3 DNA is TGTGCCAGCAGCTTGGAAGCGGGGGGCACAGATACGCAGTATTTT. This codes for CASSLEAGGTDTQYF.

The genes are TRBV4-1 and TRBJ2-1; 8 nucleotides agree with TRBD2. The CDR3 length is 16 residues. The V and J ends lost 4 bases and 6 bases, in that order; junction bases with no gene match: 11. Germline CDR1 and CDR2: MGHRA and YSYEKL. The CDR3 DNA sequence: TGCGCCAGCAGCCCGTCGGGACTAGGAACTTTCAATGAGCAGTTCTTC. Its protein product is CASSPSGLGTFNEQFF.

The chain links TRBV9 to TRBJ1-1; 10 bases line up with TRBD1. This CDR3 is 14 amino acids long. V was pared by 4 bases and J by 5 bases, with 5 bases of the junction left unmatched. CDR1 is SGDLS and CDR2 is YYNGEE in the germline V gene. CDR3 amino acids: CASSKGDRGTEAFF. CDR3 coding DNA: TGTGCCAGCAGCAAGGGGGACAGGGGAACTGAAGCTTTCTTT.

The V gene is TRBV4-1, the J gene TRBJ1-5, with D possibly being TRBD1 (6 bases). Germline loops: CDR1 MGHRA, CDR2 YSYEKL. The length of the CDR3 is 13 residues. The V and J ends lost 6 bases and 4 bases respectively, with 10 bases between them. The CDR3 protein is CASSRQDNQPQHF. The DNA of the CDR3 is TGCGCCAGCAGTCGACAGGATAATCAGCCCCAGCATTTT.

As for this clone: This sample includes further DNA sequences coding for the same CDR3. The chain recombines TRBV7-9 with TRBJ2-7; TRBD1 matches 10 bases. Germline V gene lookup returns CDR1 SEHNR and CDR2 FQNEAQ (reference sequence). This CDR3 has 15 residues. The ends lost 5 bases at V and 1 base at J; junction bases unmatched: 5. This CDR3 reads CASSDTGQGSYEQYF. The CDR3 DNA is TGTGCCAGCAGCGACACGGGACAGGGGTCCTACGAGCAGTACTTC.